This passage covers 25 T cell receptor beta chains from one sample sequenced in a study of blood T cell repertoires in COVID-19 (dated by TCRdb to about 2020). Libraries came from the immunoSEQ multiplex PCR assay. TCRdb limited this immuneACCESS table to in-frame rearrangements with V and J called. A share of clones is missing; checked studies link under half to unresolved V genes, and the rest is unexplained. The table for this sample lists more than 200,000 clones; 75% to 85% of them were counted only once. The ten biggest clones cover over 1.2% of the sample. Sequencing was performed on peripheral blood. These receptors were taken from a woman in her thirties or forties who had recovered from COVID-19.

A few counts support this clone. CDR3 in DNA: TGTGCCAGTAGGGCGACAGGCGTAACCTACAATGAGCAGTTCTTC. This codes for CASRATGVTYNEQFF. The chain carries TRBV19 and TRBJ2-1; a weak D match, TRBD1 (6 bases). Trimming left V 6 bases short and J 2 bases short, with 14 bases between. Per the germline V gene, CDR1 is LNHDA and CDR2 is SQIVND (reference sequence). This CDR3 region has 15 residues.

This clone was observed once. CDR3 region: CASSDPRDRVSGNTIYF. Written as DNA, the CDR3 is TGCGCCAGCAGTGACCCCCGGGACAGGGTCTCTGGAAACACCATATATTTT. The rearrangement links TRBV10-1 to TRBJ1-3, with 9 bases aligning to TRBD1. The CDR3 runs 17 residues. The J segment lost 0 bases and the V segment lost 3 bases, leaving 6 bases of the junction unmatched. Germline loops: CDR1 WNHNN, CDR2 SYGVQD (reference sequence).

The rearrangement joins TRBV28 to TRBJ1-4; a weak D match, TRBD1 (6 bases). The V gene lost 8 bases and the J gene lost 6 bases, with 13 bases spanning the gap. The CDR3 consists of 13 residues. Germline assignment: CDR1 MDHEN and CDR2 SYDVKM. CDR3 in amino acids: CASGGGSYEKLFF. The CDR3 bases are TGTGCCAGCGGGGGCGGAAGTTATGAAAAACTGTTTTTT.

The chain is built from TRBV9 and TRBJ2-6, with 10 bases identical to TRBD2. V shed 5 bases, J shed 0 bases, and the junction held 11 bases outside the gene matches. This CDR3 is 19 amino acids long. CDR1 SGDLS and CDR2 YYNGEE come from the germline V gene. CDR3 protein: CASRGAGTSANSGANVLTF. The DNA of the CDR3 is TGTGCCAGCAGGGGAGCCGGGACTAGCGCGAACTCTGGGGCCAACGTCCTGACTTTC.

The chain employs TRBV18 and TRBJ1-6; no definite D call. The germline V gene has CDR1 KGHSH and CDR2 LQKENI. The ends were cut back, 1 base at V and 5 bases at J, with 9 bases in the middle. CDR3 length: 15 amino acids. CDR3 region: CASSPLSGDNSPLHF. CDR3 in DNA: TGTGCCAGCTCACCACTTTCAGGCGATAATTCACCCCTCCACTTT.

CDR3 coding DNA: TGTGCCAGTAGTATTACAGCGAACACCGGGGAGCTGTTTTTT. Translation: CASSITANTGELFF. V is TRBV19 and J is TRBJ2-2; the D is unclear. CDR3 size: 14 residues. The germline V gene encodes CDR1 LNHDA and CDR2 SQIVND (reference sequence). V lost 3 bases and J 0 bases, leaving 5 bases between the germline ends.

V usage is TRBV6-5 and J usage is TRBJ1-5, with D unresolved. Trimming stripped 4 bases from V and 4 bases from J, with 17 bases between. The CDR3 runs 16 residues. In germline, CDR1 is MNHEY, CDR2 SVGAGI. Here the CDR3 reads CASSSEVREPNQPQHF. Here the CDR3 DNA reads TGTGCCAGCAGTTCTGAGGTGAGGGAGCCTAATCAGCCCCAGCATTTT.

The genes are TRBV7-2 and TRBJ2-5; 8 positions match TRBD1. V shed 1 base and J 5 bases; nucleotides not matched to a gene: 9. Germline V gene sequence: CDR1 SGHTA, CDR2 FQGNSA. The CDR3 covers 16 residues. CDR3 amino acids: CASSLGSGTGGETQYF. The CDR3 nucleotides read TGTGCCAGCAGCTTAGGGTCCGGGACAGGCGGGGAGACCCAGTACTTC.

The CDR3 DNA follows: TGTGCCAGCAGGTCGACGGAGCTATGGGGAAACACCATATATTTT. Translation: CASRSTELWGNTIYF. This chain joins TRBV28 and TRBJ1-3; D ambiguous. Trimming took 6 bases from V and 4 from J, leaving 16 bases between them. CDR1 and CDR2 from the germline V gene are MDHEN and SYDVKM. The CDR3 loop spans 15 amino acids.

The J gene is TRBJ2-7, the V gene TRBV2; possibly TRBD1 for D (5 bases). The length of the CDR3 is 14 residues. V shed 4 bases and J shed 2 bases, with 12 bases lying between them. CDR1 SNHLY and CDR2 FYNNEI come from the germline V gene. This CDR3 reads CASSVARAAYEQYF. The CDR3 DNA follows: TGTGCCAGCAGTGTGGCCAGGGCGGCCTACGAGCAGTACTTC.

J is TRBJ2-7 and V is TRBV6-5, with D maybe TRBD1 (6 bases). V was pared by 0 bases and J by 2 bases, with 11 bases between. CDR1 MNHEY and CDR2 SVGAGI come from the germline V gene. This CDR3 is built from 15 residues. In DNA form, the CDR3 reads TGTGCCAGCAGTTACTCGCAACAGGGACCCTACGAGCAGTACTTC. The encoded protein is CASSYSQQGPYEQYF.

The chain carries TRBV6-6 and TRBJ1-5; 8 nucleotides line up with TRBD1. The junction had 12 bases not matched to a gene; V was cut back by 6 bases and J by 5 bases. The CDR3 covers 16 residues. Germline loops: CDR1 MNHNY, CDR2 SVGAGI (reference sequence). The CDR3 reads CASSPPINRGDQPQHF. The CDR3 DNA sequence: TGTGCCAGCAGCCCACCGATTAACAGGGGGGATCAGCCCCAGCATTTT.

This clone was seen only once. J is TRBJ2-7 and V is TRBV7-2; 8 bases agree with TRBD2. The CDR3 loop spans 15 amino acids. CDR1 SGHTA and CDR2 FQGNSA come from the germline V gene. The ends lost 1 base at V and 4 bases at J; junction bases unmatched: 6. The CDR3 region has the DNA TGTGCCAGCAGCTTAGGGTTCGGGGGGGAATACGAGCAGTACTTC. As protein: CASSLGFGGEYEQYF.

This clone was counted once. The chain links TRBV27 to TRBJ1-5; 9 bases align to TRBD1. This CDR3 contains 15 residues. V shed 2 bases and J 3 bases; nucleotides not matched to a gene: 2. Germline V gene lookup returns CDR1 MNHEY and CDR2 SMNVEV (reference sequence). CDR3 coding DNA: TGTGCCAGCAGTTTAAGGACAGGGGCCAATCAGCCCCAGCATTTT. The encoded protein is CASSLRTGANQPQHF.

In the case of this clone: One end of the junction does not line up with germline, which may come from a read error. The chain joins TRBV3-1 (or the pseudogene TRBV3-2) to TRBJ1-2, with 8 bases fitting TRBD1. The germline V gene has CDR1 LGHDT and CDR2 YNNKEL (reference sequence). CDR3 length: 13 amino acids. The CDR3 DNA reads TGTGCCAGCAGTCAAGGACAGGGCGGTGGCTACACCTTC. Translating gives CASSQGQGGGYTF.

The chain couples TRBV3-1 (or the pseudogene TRBV3-2) to TRBJ1-4; tentatively, D is TRBD1 (5 bases). Trimming took 4 bases from V and 5 from J, leaving 23 bases between them. CDR1 is LGHDT, CDR2 YNNKEL, per germline (reference sequence). This CDR3 is 18 amino acids long. In nucleotides, the CDR3 is TGTGCCAGCAGCCCGTCAATTACGGAGGGACTAAGCAATGAAAAACTGTTTTTT. Protein sequence: CASSPSITEGLSNEKLFF.

V is TRBV18 and J is TRBJ1-3; no firm D call. Trimming stripped 2 bases from V and 0 bases from J, with 8 bases between. Per germline, CDR1 KGHSH and CDR2 LQKENI. The CDR3 contains 15 residues. This chain's CDR3 is CASSPDKSSGNTIYF. The CDR3, as DNA: TGTGCCAGCTCACCAGACAAGAGCTCTGGAAACACCATATATTTT.

The chain joins TRBV10-1 to TRBJ1-5; D ambiguous. Germline-derived CDR1 and CDR2 are WNHNN and SYGVQD (reference sequence). V lost 7 bases, J lost 3 bases, and 19 bases lay in between. This CDR3 is 16 amino acids long. The CDR3 DNA reads TGCGCCAGCATCTGGTACGACGAGGCACACAATCAGCCCCAGCATTTT. Its protein product is CASIWYDEAHNQPQHF.

The rearrangement links TRBV5-1 to TRBJ1-3; D uncertain. V was clipped by 0 bases and J by 0 bases, with 4 bases between them. The germline gives CDR1 SGHRS, CDR2 YFSETQ. This CDR3 spans 14 amino acids. The CDR3 sequence is CASSLAHSGNTIYF. CDR3 DNA: TGCGCCAGCAGCTTGGCACACTCTGGAAACACCATATATTTT. Filled out from reference TRBV5-1 and TRBJ1-3, the complete variable domain reads KAGVTQTPRYLIKTRGQQVTLSCSPISGHRSVSWYQQTPGQGLQFLFEYFSETQRNKGNFPGRFSGRQFSNSRSEMNVSTLELGDSALYLCASSLAHSGNTIYFGEGSWLTVV.

The rearrangement joins TRBV27 to TRBJ1-2; 7 bases line up with TRBD1. The V gene end was trimmed by 7 bases and the J gene end by 2 bases; junction bases not matched to a gene: 7. Germline V gives CDR1 MNHEY, CDR2 SMNVEV (reference sequence). The length of the CDR3 is 14 residues. In DNA form, the CDR3 reads TGTGCCAGCAAGATAAACAGGGGAAACTATGGCTACACCTTC. This translates into CASKINRGNYGYTF.

This chain links TRBV7-2 with TRBJ1-2; D perhaps matches TRBD1 (6 bases). CDR3 length equals 14 residues. V was cut by 2 bases and J by 6 bases, with 13 bases left in between. The germline gives CDR1 SGHTA, CDR2 FQGNSA. In DNA, the CDR3 is TGTGCCAGCAGCTTATATCTCAGGGGCGATGGCTACACCTTC. Its protein product is CASSLYLRGDGYTF.

V usage is TRBV7-9 and J usage is TRBJ2-1; TRBD2 matches at 9 bases. This CDR3 is built from 18 residues. CDR1 is SEHNR and CDR2 is FQNEAQ in the germline V gene (reference sequence). Trimming at V came to 3 bases and at J to 6 bases, leaving 15 bases not matched to a gene. The CDR3 sequence is CASSFLKNIAGEFNEQFF. The CDR3 coding sequence is TGTGCCAGCAGCTTTTTAAAAAATATAGCGGGGGAATTCAATGAGCAGTTCTTC.

The chain combines TRBV5-5 with TRBJ1-1; possible D gene TRBD1, 6 bases. Deletions cut 1 base from V and 11 bases from J, with 30 bases between. The CDR3 length is 18 residues. CDR1 SGHKS and CDR2 YYEKEE come from the germline V gene (reference sequence). CDR3 DNA: TGTGCCAGCAGCTTGTCAACCGGAATAGGGCAGGGGAATGTCCGGGCTTTCTTT. As protein: CASSLSTGIGQGNVRAFF.

The rearrangement uses TRBV28 and TRBJ1-5, with D possibly matching TRBD1 (5 bases). Trimming stripped 7 bases from V and 0 bases from J, with 7 bases between. The CDR3 extends over 13 amino acids. Germline CDR1 and CDR2: MDHEN and SYDVKM. The DNA of the CDR3 is TGTGCCAGCATCAGGGATAGCAATCAGCCCCAGCATTTT. The encoded protein is CASIRDSNQPQHF.

V is TRBV6-4 and J is TRBJ2-3; a weak D match, TRBD2 (6 bases). Trimming shortened V by 5 bases and J by 5 bases, and 11 bases separated the two germline ends. CDR3 size: 13 residues. Looked up from germline, CDR1 is MRHNA and CDR2 is SNTAGT. In DNA form, the CDR3 reads TGTGCCAGCAGTCTTCAGGAGGGAGATACGCAGTATTTT. Encoded protein: CASSLQEGDTQYF.